What follows are 17 T cell receptor beta chains derived from one specimen sequenced in a study of blood T cell repertoires in COVID-19. Sequencing used immunoSEQ multiplex PCR; TCRdb keeps in-frame clones, though not all of them. The table has about 82,000 clones, approximately 82% seen once. Source material: peripheral blood. The receptors come from a woman aged 60-75 years with acute or convalescent COVID-19.

This chain joins TRBV7-9 and TRBJ1-2, with a tentative D call TRBD1 (5 bases). The CDR3 contains 16 residues. V was cut by 4 bases and J by 6 bases, with 21 bases left in between. Germline V gene lookup returns CDR1 SEHNR and CDR2 FQNEAQ (reference sequence). The CDR3 sequence is CASSYSGGTHKNGYTF. The CDR3 nucleotides read TGTGCCAGCAGCTACAGTGGGGGGACGCATAAGAATGGCTACACCTTC.

This clone appeared a single time. This chain uses TRBV2 with TRBJ1-1; TRBD1 might be the D (5 bases). CDR3 length equals 14 residues. Germline V gene sequence: CDR1 SNHLY, CDR2 FYNNEI. V dropped 4 bases and J dropped 7 bases, with 16 bases sitting between them. The CDR3 bases are TGTGCCAGCAGTGGGGTATACAGGCGGATTGAAGCTTTCTTT. The encoded protein is CASSGVYRRIEAFF.

This clone was seen a handful of times. V gene TRBV29-1 combines with J gene TRBJ1-3; D unclear. Germline V CDR1 and CDR2: SQVTM, ANQGSEA. The CDR3 length is 13 residues. V lost 4 bases to trimming and J lost 0 bases, with 7 bases between them. The CDR3 DNA sequence: TGCAGCGTTGGGGCCAGCTCTGGAAACACCATATATTTT. Translated: CSVGASSGNTIYF.

The chain links TRBV12-3 or TRBV12-4 to TRBJ1-5, with 9 bases lining up with TRBD1. Trimming at V came to 5 bases and at J to 5 bases, leaving 1 base not matched to a gene. This CDR3 contains 13 residues. CDR3 loop: CASSRTGDQPQHF. As DNA, the CDR3 is TGTGCCAGCAGTAGGACAGGGGATCAGCCCCAGCATTTT.

This sequence joins TRBV11-3 and TRBJ2-1; TRBD2 might be the D (6 bases). With 1 base removed from V and 9 bases from J, the gap between germline ends came to 16 bases. CDR1 is SGHNT, CDR2 YENEEA, per germline. This CDR3 comprises 15 residues. CDR3 residues: CASSLAGVISGEQFF. The CDR3 nucleotides read TGTGCCAGCAGCTTAGCGGGAGTTATCAGCGGTGAGCAGTTCTTC. Full variable domain (missing parts from reference TRBV11-3 and TRBJ2-1): EAGVVQSPRYKIIEKKQPVAFWCNPISGHNTLYWYLQNLGQGPELLIRYENEEAVDDSQLPKDRFSAERLKGVDSTLKIQPAELGDSAVYLCASSLAGVISGEQFFGPGTRLTVL.

J is TRBJ1-4 and V is TRBV4-2; D is uncertain. V gave up 0 bases and J gave up 4 bases, with 6 bases separating them. The CDR3 loop spans 14 amino acids. Germline V gene lookup returns CDR1 LGHNA and CDR2 YNFKEQ. The CDR3 region has the DNA TGTGCCAGCAGCCAAGACCGCGGTAATGAAAAACTGTTTTTT. It yields the protein CASSQDRGNEKLFF.

The chain is built from TRBV11-3 and TRBJ2-1, with a tentative D call TRBD2 (6 bases). Germline CDR1 SGHNT, CDR2 YENEEA. This CDR3 region has 14 residues. V lost 0 bases and J lost 9, with 12 bases in between. CDR3 bases: TGTGCCAGCAGCTTAGAAGTGACTAGTAGTGAGCAGTTCTTC. Protein: CASSLEVTSSEQFF.

This clone turned up a few times. This chain links TRBV30 with TRBJ1-2; weak D call: TRBD1 (6 bases). Trimming shortened V by 0 bases and J by 4 bases, and 9 bases separated the two germline ends. Per germline, CDR1 GTSNPN and CDR2 SVGIG (reference sequence). The CDR3 contains 13 residues. CDR3 sequence (DNA): TGTGCCTGGAGTGTAGTACAGGGCTATGGCTACACCTTC. Translated: CAWSVVQGYGYTF.

This clone was detected only once. The genes are TRBV9 and TRBJ2-2; 8 positions match TRBD2. The CDR3 has 16 residues. The J segment lost 2 bases and the V segment lost 4 bases, leaving 7 bases of the junction unmatched. CDR1 and CDR2 from the germline V gene are SGDLS and YYNGEE. CDR3 in amino acids: CASSYGLAGNTGELFF. CDR3 nucleotide sequence: TGTGCCAGCAGCTACGGACTAGCTGGTAACACCGGGGAGCTGTTTTTT.

This chain joins TRBV7-9 and TRBJ2-6; the D is unclear. The germline V and J ends were trimmed by 5 bases and 1 base, with 12 bases remaining between them. The CDR3 loop spans 16 amino acids. Germline-derived CDR1 and CDR2 are SEHNR and FQNEAQ (reference sequence). The CDR3 protein is CASSRRLNSGANVLTF. The CDR3 bases are TGTGCCAGCAGCCGAAGACTTAATTCTGGGGCCAACGTCCTGACTTTC.

This rearrangement joins TRBV24-1 to TRBJ2-1; a weak D match, TRBD1 (6 bases). V lost 4 bases, J lost 1 base, and 19 bases lay in between. This CDR3 is 18 amino acids long. Germline V CDR1 and CDR2: KGHDR, SFDVKD. CDR3 nucleotide sequence: TGTGCCACCAGTGACCCTCGCTTTGACGGACAGTCCTACAATGAGCAGTTCTTC. This codes for CATSDPRFDGQSYNEQFF.

The chain links TRBV30 to TRBJ2-2, with 9 bases aligning to TRBD2. There are 14 residues in the CDR3. Germline V lookup: CDR1 GTSNPN, CDR2 SVGIG (reference sequence). Trimming at V came to 1 base and at J to 13 bases, leaving 10 bases not matched to a gene. The chain's CDR3 is CAWSDSLAGPRLFF. The CDR3 DNA reads as TGTGCCTGGAGTGATTCCCTAGCGGGGCCCCGGCTGTTTTTT.

This sequence joins TRBV7-6 and TRBJ1-3; 8 bases are a match to TRBD1. V shed 5 bases and J 3 bases; nucleotides not matched to a gene: 6. The CDR3 spans 15 residues. The germline CDR1 and CDR2 sequences are SGHVS and FNYEAQ. This chain's CDR3 is CASSDQGAGGNTIYF. The DNA of the CDR3 is TGTGCCAGCAGCGACCAGGGGGCTGGTGGAAACACCATATATTTT.

V and J are TRBV6-2 or TRBV6-3 and TRBJ2-1, with D possibly matching TRBD1 (6 bases). V dropped 2 bases and J dropped 7 bases, with 12 bases sitting between them. The CDR3 loop spans 14 amino acids. Germline assignment: CDR1 MNHEY and CDR2 SVGEGT. CDR3 loop: CASSYPTGLNEQFF. The CDR3 DNA sequence: TGTGCCAGCAGTTACCCCACAGGGTTGAATGAGCAGTTCTTC.

This clone has a handful of counts. The chain is built from TRBV7-2 and TRBJ1-1; D might be TRBD1 (6 bases). The CDR3 extends over 13 amino acids. The V and J ends lost 3 bases and 5 bases respectively, with 10 bases between them. Germline V lookup: CDR1 SGHTA, CDR2 FQGNSA. Here the CDR3 reads CASSFTGWTEAFF. CDR3 nucleotides: TGTGCCAGCAGCTTCACAGGGTGGACTGAAGCTTTCTTT.

The genes are TRBV11-1 and TRBJ1-1; D perhaps matches TRBD1 (6 bases). Germline values: CDR1 SGHAT, CDR2 FQDESV (reference sequence). This CDR3 contains 15 residues. V lost 5 bases and J 0 bases, leaving 13 bases between the germline ends. CDR3 DNA sequence: TGTGCCAGCAGCACCCGGACAGCCATGAACACTGAAGCTTTCTTT. This sequence encodes CASSTRTAMNTEAFF.

The rearrangement uses TRBV28 and TRBJ1-5; the match to TRBD1 covers 10 bases. V lost 7 bases, J lost 0 bases, and 15 bases stayed unmatched. Germline-derived CDR1 and CDR2 are MDHEN and SYDVKM. This CDR3 has 19 residues. The CDR3 loop reads CASTVGGDRGYYSNQPQHF. CDR3 DNA: TGTGCCAGCACCGTAGGGGGGGACAGGGGCTATTATAGCAATCAGCCCCAGCATTTT.